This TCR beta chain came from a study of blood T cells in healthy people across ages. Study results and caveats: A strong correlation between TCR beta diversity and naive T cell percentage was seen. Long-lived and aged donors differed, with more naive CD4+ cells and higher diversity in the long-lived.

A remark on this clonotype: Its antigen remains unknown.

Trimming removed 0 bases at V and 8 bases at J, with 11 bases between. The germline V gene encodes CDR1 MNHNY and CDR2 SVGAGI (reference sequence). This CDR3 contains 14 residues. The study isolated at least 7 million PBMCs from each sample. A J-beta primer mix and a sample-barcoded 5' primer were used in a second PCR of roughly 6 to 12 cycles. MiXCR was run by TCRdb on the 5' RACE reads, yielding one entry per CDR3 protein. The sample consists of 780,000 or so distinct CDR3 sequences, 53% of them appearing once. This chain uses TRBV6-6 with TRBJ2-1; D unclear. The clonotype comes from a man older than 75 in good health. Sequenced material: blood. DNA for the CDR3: TGTGCCAGCAGTTACTCAGGGCAACGGGATGAGCAGTTCTTC. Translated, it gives CASSYSGQRDEQFF.